A few counts support the clone carrying this T cell receptor (beta chain). As yet, its antigen is unknown. These data originate in a study of T-cell memory formation after mild COVID-19. Overall study: TCR clusters showed largely donor specificity.

Study-wide results and caveats: The CD4+ clones that contracted clustered mainly within CM and EM, and the CD8+ clones concentrated in EMRA. Later expanders leaned CD4+, whereas clones that contracted between day 15 and 85 were balanced CD4/CD8.

The germline CDR1 and CDR2 sequences are SGHRS and YFSETQ. The V gene lost 4 bases and the J gene lost 3 bases, with 17 bases spanning the gap. This CDR3 region has 15 residues. UMIs and sample barcodes were carried by the TCR alpha and TCR beta cDNA libraries that 5'RACE produced using constant-segment primers. TCRdb ran MiXCR on the 5' RACE reads and lists one entry per CDR3 protein. The table records approximately 150,000 distinct CDR3 sequences, roughly 15% of them present only once. The receptor was isolated from an adult woman who had mild COVID-19 (a few samples of this study predate the infection). Cell type and time point are not known. What was sequenced was PBMCs or a T cell subset sorted from them (not recorded which). This rearrangement joins TRBV5-1 to TRBJ2-7; D tentatively fits TRBD1 or TRBD2 (5 bases each). CDR3 region: CASSTAGTGIYEQYF. The CDR3 DNA follows: TGCGCCAGCAGCACGGCCGGGACCGGGATCTACGAGCAGTACTTC.